Below, one TCR beta chain is given with its context. It lacks a known antigen. Within one base of it there is no much larger clone, and no base qualities were kept. The V end loses 6 bases and the J end loses 5 bases, and a stretch of 12 bases separates them. The CDR3, from cysteine to phenylalanine, totals 13 residues. Only the CDR3 part of the read is kept: 39 bases, read in frame from the first base. CDR1 and CDR2 are drawn from the germline V gene: SGHRS, YFSETQ. The data originate from a study of response to subunit inactivated influenza vaccine (dated 2018 in TCRdb). About the investigation overall: Deep quantitative T cell receptor repertoire profiling was used in the study to track responses to a trivalent subunit inactivated influenza vaccine. General findings and caveats noted by the study authors: It was suggested by the authors that each seasonal influenza vaccination may recruit only a limited number of new T cells.

The library came from RT-PCR. Sequencer: Illumina HiSeq 2500. TCRdb cleaned the public reads at Q25 with fastp, built clones with MiXCR and kept in-frame beta chains. Rows with one shared CDR3 protein collapse into an entry with the most common genes and DNA. This sample is represented by some 600,000 distinct CDR3 sequences; about 15% of them were singletons. Of the sample, 7.6% is held by the ten largest clones. The source was PBMCs from blood, collected approximately 15 days before vaccination. The TCR comes from a man aged 50-60 years who received an inactivated influenza vaccine. Donor details come from another sample of the same person, matched by shared clones. The rearranged segments are TRBV5-1 and TRBJ2-1, with the D gene call left open. At the DNA level, the sequence is TGCGCCAGCAACTCGGACGGTAACAATGAGCAGTTCTTC. Its product reads: CASNSDGNNEQFF.